This TCR beta chain was documented in a study of vaccination effects on CD4 cells after COVID-19 (dated by TCRdb to 2022 to 2024). In terms of the full investigation: Each participant received two doses of an mRNA SARS-CoV-2 vaccine, either BNT162b2 or mRNA-1273. Pre-vaccine samples from a couple of convalescent patients were drawn 16 days and one week before the first dose, 142 and 148 days after COVID-19 diagnosis. In both COVID-19 convalescent patients and infection-naive vaccine recipients, the study compared SARS-CoV-2 spike-specific CD4+ TCR repertoires from before mRNA vaccination with those from after it. In the study, cultures from other donors were sequenced using the Oncomine TCR Beta short-read assay on an Illumina iSeq 100. A total of over nine COVID-19 convalescent patients and a handful of SARS-CoV-2-naive healthy vaccine recipients were included in the full study. What the research found in general, with its limitations: The study was limited by a small number of convalescent patients, and early post-infection timepoints were lacking. At late post-vaccination timepoints, both infection-induced and vaccine-induced clones showed marked clonal contraction, consistent with waning T cell responses. In convalescent patients, the post-vaccine spike-reactive repertoire was composed mainly of new vaccine-induced clones that were largely distinct from infection-induced clones.

From a lookup of the germline V gene, CDR1 and CDR2 are SNHLY and FYNNEI. Including cysteine and phenylalanine, the CDR3 has 14 amino acids. Only CDR3 DNA is held: 42 bases, read in frame from base 1. V and J are truncated by 2 bases and 6 bases respectively, leaving an intervening sequence of 10 bases. As to this clone: The target of this receptor is not known. Base qualities were left out, and no much larger clone turns up one base away.

To prepare the library, the immunoSEQ multiplex PCR assay was applied. TCR beta CDR3 sequencing was performed on DNA from the cultured, isolated CD4+ T cells. The authors' pipeline ran thus. Non-productive TCR sequences were discarded, and reads were trimmed to the CDR3 region, with only CDR3s of 7 or more amino acids retained. The MANAFEST web app was used to identify antigen-specific clonotypes by comparing expansion in peptide wells with expansion in reference cultures. Positive clones required FDR<0.05 expansion versus reference and all other wells, odds ratio above 5, and frequency above 0.1% in two replicate wells. A clonotype was called cross-reactive if it was significantly expanded both in SARS-CoV-2 spike wells and in at least one common cold coronavirus spike condition. Levenshtein distance calculated with the stringdist R package was used to assess CDR3 similarity, and unrooted trees were constructed with ape in R 3.6.1. Not all clones reach the TCRdb copy of this immuneACCESS table, which keeps in-frame sequences only. Checked studies attribute under half of the gap to unresolved V genes and leave the rest unexplained. The V and J calls and the clone size are those of that table, but D and trimming were determined from the DNA. Recorded for this sample are roughly 25,000 clones; 70% to 80% of them occurred a single time. More than 15% of the sample goes to the ten largest clones.

The ViraFEST assay stimulated PBMC with viral peptide pools and then used TCR sequencing to identify antigen-specific CD4+ T cell clonotypes by expansion. After more than 9 days of culture, CD4+ T cells were isolated with the EasySep CD4+ T cell isolation kit. PCR-confirmed SARS-CoV-2 infection had occurred in convalescent patients between March and December 2020, before the Alpha, Beta and Delta variants emerged in the United States. A few million PBMC per well were cultured with about 9 ug/ml peptides in IMDM containing around 4.6% human AB serum, approximately 10 IU/ml IL-2 and gentamicin. Half of the culture medium was replaced with fresh IL-2-containing medium on days 3 and 7. Unless noted otherwise, every peptide stimulation condition was grown in triplicate wells. PBMC were separated from whole blood using Ficoll-Paque Plus gradient centrifugation and were then either cryopreserved at -140C or used fresh. The overlapping peptide pools covered the spike proteins of SARS-CoV-2 as well as those of the common cold coronaviruses HCoV-NL63, HCoV-OC43 and HCoV-229E. The QIAamp micro DNA kit was used to extract genomic DNA from the cultured CD4+ T cells.

The rearrangement combines TRBV2 with TRBJ2-2; the D gene is perhaps TRBD1, from 6 matching bases. The TCR originated in a human donor who had a prior SARS-CoV-2 infection. Sequenced material: CD4+ T cells from PBMCs cultured with HCoV-NL63 spike peptides, taken before COVID-19 vaccination. Taken with the paper, the label for cell subset or site translates to: HCoV-NL63 spike overlapping peptide pool stimulation. CDR3 region: CASSEQGNAGELFF. Here is the DNA: TGTGCCAGCAGTGAACAGGGGAATGCCGGGGAGCTGTTTTTT.